One sample yielded the 31 T cell receptor beta chains listed below, sequenced in a study of T cells after posttransplantation cyclophosphamide. Clones were read by immunoSEQ multiplex PCR, and TCRdb kept only the in-frame ones, dropping some. The sample has over 15,000 clones; roughly 94% are singletons. The naive gate required viable CD3+CD4+ or CD3+CD8+ cells with CCR7+CD45RA+CD45RO-CD95-CD27+CD28+ phenotype. Material: naive CD4+ T cells sorted from blood. The receptor set was obtained from a woman aged 45-59 years in good health and a related stem cell transplant donor.

The CDR3 protein is CASRGGIDGYTF. CDR3 DNA sequence: TGTGCCAGCAGGGGAGGGATCGATGGCTACACCTTC. This chain links TRBV27 with TRBJ1-2; no firm D call. This CDR3 region has 12 residues. Germline CDR1 and CDR2: MNHEY and SMNVEV (reference sequence). V gave up 6 bases and J gave up 6 bases, with 11 bases separating them.

This chain joins TRBV27 and TRBJ2-7; D not certain. The germline CDR1 and CDR2 sequences are MNHEY and SMNVEV (reference sequence). V gave up 3 bases and J gave up 6 bases, with 12 bases separating them. The CDR3 is made up of 13 amino acids. Here the CDR3 reads CASSFVGKSEQYF. In DNA form, the CDR3 reads TGTGCCAGCAGTTTCGTCGGTAAAAGCGAGCAGTACTTC.

Only one count was recorded for this clone. This chain connects TRBV6-4 to TRBJ2-5; D gene ambiguous. This CDR3 has 13 residues. CDR1 MRHNA and CDR2 SNTAGT come from the germline V gene. Trimming removed 5 bases at V and 1 base at J, with 8 bases between. CDR3 nucleotide sequence: TGTGCCAGCAGTTACAGAGCCCAAGAGACCCAGTACTTC. This codes for CASSYRAQETQYF.

The chain joins TRBV11-2 to TRBJ1-1; D perhaps matches TRBD1 (6 bases). Germline-derived CDR1 and CDR2 are SGHAT and FQNNGV. CDR3 length: 15 amino acids. The ends were cut back, 1 base at V and 7 bases at J, with 16 bases in the middle. Here the CDR3 DNA reads TGTGCCAGCAGCTTAGTGGGGGGGGCGTACCGTGAAGCTTTCTTT. Translated: CASSLVGGAYREAFF.

The V call is TRBV2, the J call TRBJ1-4, with D possibly TRBD1 on 6 matching bases. This CDR3 has 16 amino acids. Trimming removed 4 bases from V and 0 bases from J, with 12 bases in between. Germline loops: CDR1 SNHLY, CDR2 FYNNEI. The CDR3 spells CASSGRGPSTNEKLFF. The CDR3 bases are TGTGCCAGCAGTGGGCGGGGGCCCTCAACTAATGAAAAACTGTTTTTT.

This clone was counted a single time. This rearrangement joins TRBV29-1 to TRBJ1-1; D unresolved. CDR1 is SQVTM and CDR2 is ANQGSEA in the germline V gene. Trimming stripped 4 bases from V and 2 bases from J, with 11 bases between. The CDR3 is 13 amino acids. Written as DNA, the CDR3 is TGCAGCGTTGTGAGGGTACTAAACACTGAAGCTTTCTTT. Translating it yields CSVVRVLNTEAFF.

The chain is built from TRBV18 and TRBJ2-1; D may be TRBD2 (5 bases). Trimming left V 4 bases short and J 4 bases short, with 17 bases between. The CDR3 contains 16 residues. CDR1 and CDR2 (germline): KGHSH, LQKENI. The CDR3 DNA sequence: TGTGCCAGCTCACGGGCTCGTGATGGAGGTTACAATGAGCAGTTCTTC. Translated, it gives CASSRARDGGYNEQFF.

This sequence joins TRBV6-4 and TRBJ2-1; 11 nucleotides agree with TRBD2. The CDR3 runs 16 residues. The germline V gene encodes CDR1 MRHNA and CDR2 SNTAGT. V trimming: 2 bases; J trimming: 9 bases; junction bases outside the gene matches: 9. The CDR3 is CASSDKVRLAGGEQFF. The CDR3 DNA reads as TGTGCCAGCAGTGACAAGGTTCGGCTAGCGGGAGGTGAGCAGTTCTTC.

This clone was seen only once. The gene calls are TRBV7-9 and TRBJ2-5; perhaps TRBD1 as D (6 bases). Germline assignment: CDR1 SEHNR and CDR2 FQNEAQ (reference sequence). The CDR3 covers 14 residues. Trimming pared 1 base from V and 3 bases from J, leaving 9 bases between. The CDR3 nucleotides read TGTGCCAGCAGCTTAGGGGGACATGAAGAGACCCAGTACTTC. It yields the protein CASSLGGHEETQYF.

This clone has only a few counts. This rearrangement joins TRBV9 to TRBJ1-5, with D uncertain. Per germline, CDR1 SGDLS and CDR2 YYNGEE. This CDR3 has 13 amino acids. The germline V and J ends were trimmed by 0 bases and 3 bases, with 4 bases remaining between them. CDR3 residues: CASSVDNNQPQHF. The DNA for the CDR3 is TGTGCCAGCAGCGTAGACAACAATCAGCCCCAGCATTTT. The full variable domain, with the rest looked up from reference TRBV9 and TRBJ1-5, is DSGVTQTPKHLITATGQRVTLRCSPRSGDLSVYWYQQSLDQGLQFLIQYYNGEERAKGNILERFSAQQFPDLHSELNLSSLELGDSALYFCASSVDNNQPQHFGDGTRLSIL.

The CDR3 DNA reads as TGTGCCAGCAGCTTAGACCTTTCTAGCGGGAGGGCGGAGCAGTACTTC. Translated: CASSLDLSSGRAEQYF. This sequence joins TRBV11-2 and TRBJ2-7; TRBD2 agrees at 12 bases. Germline assignment: CDR1 SGHAT and CDR2 FQNNGV. With 0 bases clipped from V and 7 bases from J, the junction kept 7 bases outside the gene matches. The CDR3 loop spans 16 amino acids.

This chain uses TRBV5-4 with TRBJ2-7; 10 bases align to TRBD2. The trim removed 4 bases at V and 5 bases at J, leaving 9 bases unmatched. The germline gives CDR1 SGHNT, CDR2 YYREEE (reference sequence). The CDR3 runs to 15 residues. DNA of the CDR3: TGTGCCAGCAGCCGTTCTAGCGGGAGAAATAACGAGCAGTACTTC. It yields the protein CASSRSSGRNNEQYF.

The chain combines TRBV5-4 with TRBJ2-5; 8 positions agree with TRBD2. From germline, CDR1 is SGHNT and CDR2 YYREEE (reference sequence). Losses at the gene ends were 2 bases for V and 2 bases for J; bases not matched to a gene: 5. This CDR3 is 15 amino acids long. The CDR3 DNA reads TGTGCCAGCAGCTTTCTCCGGGGGGGTCAAGAGACCCAGTACTTC. Protein product: CASSFLRGGQETQYF.

The chain is built from TRBV21-1 and TRBJ1-1; the D segment call TRBD1 is taken from the table without a DNA check. TRBV21-1 is a listed pseudogene. This CDR3 region has 15 residues. DNA of the CDR3: TGTGCCAGCAGCAAATCAAGACAGGGGGACACTGAAGCTTTCTTT. Amino acids: CASSKSRQGDTEAFF.

This chain connects TRBV5-1 to TRBJ2-1; 10 bases map to TRBD1. The germline CDR1 and CDR2 sequences are SGHRS and YFSETQ. The V and J ends lost 4 bases and 4 bases, in that order; junction bases with no gene match: 5. This CDR3 comprises 15 residues. The CDR3 DNA is TGCGCCAGCAGCGCTGGACAGGGGGGATACAATGAGCAGTTCTTC. Protein sequence: CASSAGQGGYNEQFF.

The rearrangement joins TRBV7-6 to TRBJ1-2; weak D call: TRBD1 (5 bases). Trimming shortened V by 4 bases and J by 4 bases, and 13 bases separated the two germline ends. The CDR3 length is 14 residues. The germline CDR1 and CDR2 sequences are SGHVS and FNYEAQ. The CDR3, as DNA: TGTGCCAGCAGCTACTCGACAGACCCCTATGGCTACACCTTC. It is translated as CASSYSTDPYGYTF.

The chain links TRBV5-1 to TRBJ2-3; D is undetermined. V gave up 3 bases and J gave up 1 base, with 6 bases separating them. CDR1 SGHRS and CDR2 YFSETQ come from the germline V gene. The length of the CDR3 is 13 residues. The CDR3 region has the DNA TGCGCCAGCAGCTACTCGGGCACAGATACGCAGTATTTT. It specifies CASSYSGTDTQYF.

J is TRBJ1-5 and V is TRBV10-3, with D perhaps matching TRBD1 (6 bases). Trimming left V 4 bases short and J 1 base short, with 8 bases between. The CDR3 has 14 residues. Germline CDR1 ENHRY, CDR2 SYGVKD. The DNA of the CDR3 is TGTGCCATCAGTGCCGGACAGAGCAATCAGCCCCAGCATTTT. Translation: CAISAGQSNQPQHF.

For the CDR3, the DNA is TGCGCCAGCACCAGGGACAGCTTCCGCTACGAGCAGTACTTC. Residues: CASTRDSFRYEQYF. The rearrangement joins TRBV5-1 to TRBJ2-7; 7 nucleotides match TRBD1. Germline lookup yields CDR1 SGHRS and CDR2 YFSETQ. The CDR3 sequence is 14 residues long. V shed 6 bases and J 3 bases; nucleotides not matched to a gene: 9.

The chain combines TRBV7-2 with TRBJ2-1; D perhaps matches TRBD2 (6 bases). Germline V gene sequence: CDR1 SGHTA, CDR2 FQGNSA. V dropped 4 bases and J dropped 7 bases, with 11 bases sitting between them. This CDR3 has 13 amino acids. The chain's CDR3 is CASSWGRWNEQFF. CDR3 coding DNA: TGTGCCAGCAGCTGGGGGAGGTGGAATGAGCAGTTCTTC.

The chain links TRBV6-4 to TRBJ1-1; D is possibly TRBD1 (6 bases). The germline V and J ends were trimmed by 6 bases and 3 bases, with 14 bases remaining between them. Germline loops: CDR1 MRHNA, CDR2 SNTAGT. CDR3 length: 14 residues. CDR3 in DNA: TGTGCCAGCAGCGGACAGCCCTGGGACACTGAAGCTTTCTTT. Amino acids: CASSGQPWDTEAFF.

This clone was counted once. The chain links TRBV7-3 to TRBJ2-6, with 8 bases identical to TRBD1. Germline V gives CDR1 SGHTA, CDR2 FQGTGA. Trimming cost V 5 bases and J 5 bases; bases outside gene matches: 5. This CDR3 comprises 15 residues. CDR3 nucleotides: TGTGCCAGCAGCCCACAGGGGGGTCGGGCCAACGTCCTGACTTTC. Translated: CASSPQGGRANVLTF.

This sequence joins TRBV11-3 and TRBJ1-1, with unresolved D. Looked up from germline, CDR1 is SGHNT and CDR2 is YENEEA. V was pared by 0 bases and J by 11 bases, with 13 bases between. The CDR3 covers 13 residues. CDR3 amino acids: CASSLDTRGKAFF. In DNA, the CDR3 is TGTGCCAGCAGCTTAGATACGCGGGGAAAGGCTTTCTTT. Using reference TRBV11-3 and TRBJ1-1 for the parts outside the CDR3, the full variable domain is EAGVVQSPRYKIIEKKQPVAFWCNPISGHNTLYWYLQNLGQGPELLIRYENEEAVDDSQLPKDRFSAERLKGVDSTLKIQPAELGDSAVYLCASSLDTRGKAFFGQGTRLTVV.

The rearrangement joins TRBV10-3 to TRBJ2-1, with 9 bases matching TRBD2. Per the germline V gene, CDR1 is ENHRY and CDR2 is SYGVKD. The ends lost 7 bases at V and 5 bases at J; junction bases unmatched: 9. The CDR3 extends over 15 amino acids. As DNA, the CDR3 is TGTGCCATCACCCCGGGGAGCGGGAGGAACAATGAGCAGTTCTTC. Translation gives CAITPGSGRNNEQFF.

The V gene is TRBV28, the J gene TRBJ1-2; tentative D call: TRBD1 (6 bases). Trimming took off 6 bases at V and 5 bases at J, with 16 bases between the two ends. The CDR3 is 14 residues long. The germline V gene has CDR1 MDHEN and CDR2 SYDVKM. CDR3 in amino acids: CASRTQGKNYGYTF. The CDR3 DNA is TGTGCCAGCAGGACCCAGGGGAAGAATTATGGCTACACCTTC.

The gene calls are TRBV9 and TRBJ2-7; weak D call: TRBD2 (6 bases). V was trimmed by 3 bases and J by 6 bases, leaving 25 bases between them. CDR3 length: 17 residues. CDR1 is SGDLS and CDR2 is YYNGEE in the germline V gene. CDR3 loop: CASSAQGYGTGEGEQYF. CDR3 DNA: TGTGCCAGCAGCGCCCAAGGGTACGGGACTGGTGAGGGCGAGCAGTACTTC. Together with reference TRBV9 and TRBJ2-7, the CDR3 gives the full variable domain: DSGVTQTPKHLITATGQRVTLRCSPRSGDLSVYWYQQSLDQGLQFLIQYYNGEERAKGNILERFSAQQFPDLHSELNLSSLELGDSALYFCASSAQGYGTGEGEQYFGPGTRLTVT.

This clone was seen once. The genes are TRBV28 and TRBJ1-2; 7 bases are a match to TRBD1. The CDR3 has 15 residues. In germline, CDR1 is MDHEN, CDR2 SYDVKM. V shed 5 bases and J 6 bases; nucleotides not matched to a gene: 12. Here the CDR3 reads CASSPPTGWIDGYTF. CDR3 nucleotides: TGTGCCAGCAGTCCGCCGACAGGGTGGATCGATGGCTACACCTTC.

V usage is TRBV27 and J usage is TRBJ1-5; TRBD1 aligns across 8 bases. Germline loops: CDR1 MNHEY, CDR2 SMNVEV (reference sequence). The CDR3 spans 16 residues. With 6 bases clipped from V and 1 base from J, the junction kept 8 bases outside the gene matches. The CDR3 bases are TGTGCCAGCAGCGTGAGACAGGGGTTAAGCAATCAGCCCCAGCATTTT. Residues: CASSVRQGLSNQPQHF.

V gene TRBV6-5 combines with J gene TRBJ2-1; 7 nucleotides line up with TRBD1. Per the germline V gene, CDR1 is MNHEY and CDR2 is SVGAGI. V shed 7 bases and J 7 bases; nucleotides not matched to a gene: 1. This CDR3 is 11 amino acids long. CDR3: CASNRGNEQFF. The CDR3 DNA reads as TGTGCCAGCAACAGGGGTAATGAGCAGTTCTTC.

J is TRBJ2-1 and V is TRBV7-9, with 11 bases matching TRBD2. The CDR3 is 15 residues long. The V segment lost 5 bases and the J segment 5 bases; nucleotides outside the gene matches: 5. Germline CDR1 reads SEHNR; CDR2 reads FQNEAQ (reference sequence). Written as DNA, the CDR3 is TGTGCCAGCAGCGTCCTGGGACTAGCGGACAATGAGCAGTTCTTC. Translating it yields CASSVLGLADNEQFF.

The chain has TRBV7-9 and TRBJ2-6; D gene ambiguous. Germline assignment: CDR1 SEHNR and CDR2 FQNEAQ (reference sequence). The CDR3 totals 15 residues. With 3 bases removed from V and 0 bases from J, the gap between germline ends came to 6 bases. The CDR3 loop reads CASSFIPSGANVLTF. As DNA, the CDR3 is TGTGCCAGCAGCTTTATCCCCTCTGGGGCCAACGTCCTGACTTTC. The whole variable domain, filled in from reference TRBV7-9 and TRBJ2-6, reads DTGVSQNPRHKITKRGQNVTFRCDPISEHNRLYWYRQTLGQGPEFLTYFQNEAQLEKSRLLSDRFSAERPKGSFSTLEIQRTEQGDSAMYLCASSFIPSGANVLTFGAGSRLTVL.